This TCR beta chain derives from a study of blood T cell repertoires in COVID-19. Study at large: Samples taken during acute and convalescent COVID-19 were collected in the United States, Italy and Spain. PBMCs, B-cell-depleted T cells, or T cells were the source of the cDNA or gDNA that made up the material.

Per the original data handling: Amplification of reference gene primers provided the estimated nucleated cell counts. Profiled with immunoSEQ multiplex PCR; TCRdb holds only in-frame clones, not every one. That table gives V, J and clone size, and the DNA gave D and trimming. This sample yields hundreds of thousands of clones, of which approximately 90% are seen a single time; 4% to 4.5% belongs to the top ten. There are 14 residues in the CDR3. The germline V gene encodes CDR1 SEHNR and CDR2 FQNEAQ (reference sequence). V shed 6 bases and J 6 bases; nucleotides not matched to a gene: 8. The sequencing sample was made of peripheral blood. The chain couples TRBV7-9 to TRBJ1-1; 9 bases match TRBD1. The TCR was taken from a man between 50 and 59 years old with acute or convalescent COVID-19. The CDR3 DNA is TGTGCCAGCAGAGCCTTACAGGGGGCGGCTGAAGCTTTCTTT. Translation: CASRALQGAAEAFF.